A single sample gave rise to the 27 T cell receptor beta chains below, sequenced in a study of cytomegalovirus exposure and HLA in healthy donors. This PCR relied on a set of 60 Vbeta primers and 13 Jbeta primers. The protocol was immunoSEQ multiplex PCR, while the TCRdb copy is restricted to in-frame clones and leaves out a portion. The table shows 300,000 or so clones, with 80% to 90% occurring only once. Sequenced material: PBMCs. The receptors stem from a woman aged 40 to 55 in good health and CMV-seropositive.

The genes are TRBV2 and TRBJ1-4; D might be TRBD1 (6 bases). The CDR3 loop spans 13 amino acids. Deletions cut 11 bases from V and 0 bases from J, with 10 bases between. CDR1 is SNHLY, CDR2 FYNNEI, per germline. The CDR3: CAGRQATNEKLFF. As DNA, the CDR3 is TGTGCCGGGCGACAGGCAACTAATGAAAAACTGTTTTTT.

Only a few counts were recorded for this clone. The genes are TRBV19 and TRBJ2-5; weak D call: TRBD2 (5 bases). V was cut by 7 bases and J by 1 base, with 13 bases left in between. This CDR3 is built from 14 residues. Germline CDR1 is LNHDA and CDR2 is SQIVND (reference sequence). The CDR3 DNA reads TGTGCCAGTAAAGAGGGCCAGCTCCAAGAGACCCAGTACTTC. It translates to CASKEGQLQETQYF.

The CDR3: CASSASGTAASEAFF. CDR3 in DNA: TGTGCCAGCAGCGCCTCCGGGACAGCCGCTTCTGAAGCTTTCTTT. This chain connects TRBV9 to TRBJ1-1, with 7 bases aligning to TRBD1. The ends lost 3 bases at V and 6 bases at J; junction bases unmatched: 11. Germline values: CDR1 SGDLS, CDR2 YYNGEE. The CDR3 covers 15 residues.

CDR3 nucleotide sequence: TGCGCCAGCAGCCGCGGGACGGCTGAAGCTTTCTTT. Translation gives CASSRGTAEAFF. The chain combines TRBV4-3 with TRBJ1-1; D perhaps matches TRBD1 (5 bases). CDR1 LGHNA and CDR2 YSLEER come from the germline V gene. CDR3 length equals 12 residues. V dropped 4 bases and J dropped 6 bases, with 9 bases sitting between them.

The chain links TRBV7-2 to TRBJ2-5; D not resolved. V was shortened by 1 base and J by 5 bases, with 11 bases between the two germline ends. CDR3 length equals 14 residues. CDR1 SGHTA and CDR2 FQGNSA come from the germline V gene. Written as DNA, the CDR3 is TGTGCCAGCAGCTTAGTAGGTCTGGGCGAGACCCAGTACTTC. Translating gives CASSLVGLGETQYF.

This clone is a singleton in its sample. The chain is built from TRBV4-3 and TRBJ2-3, with 11 bases matching TRBD1. V gave up 3 bases and J gave up 4 bases; unmatched junction bases: 0. CDR1 is LGHNA and CDR2 is YSLEER in the germline V gene. This CDR3 is built from 14 residues. This chain's CDR3 is CASSQDRGPDTQYF. Written as DNA, the CDR3 is TGCGCCAGCAGCCAGGACAGGGGGCCAGATACGCAGTATTTT.

Here the CDR3 DNA reads TGTGCCAGCAGTTTATGGGAGACCTACGAGCAGTACTTC. Its translation: CASSLWETYEQYF. V is TRBV28 and J is TRBJ2-5; no clear D gene. The J call may be in error: the DNA end matches TRBJ2-7 better. Germline values: CDR1 MDHEN, CDR2 SYDVKM. CDR3 length: 13 residues.

The rearrangement joins TRBV7-2 to TRBJ2-3; perhaps TRBD2 as D (5 bases). This CDR3 contains 16 residues. The V gene lost 5 bases and the J gene lost 2 bases, with 17 bases spanning the gap. Germline lookup yields CDR1 SGHTA and CDR2 FQGNSA. The CDR3 loop reads CASSPRVGKATDTQYF. DNA of the CDR3: TGTGCCAGCAGCCCGCGTGTCGGGAAGGCCACAGATACGCAGTATTTT.

This clone came up a few times. The chain employs TRBV4-3 and TRBJ1-4; a possible D gene is TRBD1 (5 bases). The length of the CDR3 is 12 residues. Germline V gene data show CDR1 as LGHNA and CDR2 as YSLEER. The ends were cut back, 1 base at V and 11 bases at J, with 8 bases in the middle. This CDR3 is CASSQVSGKLFF. CDR3 coding DNA: TGCGCCAGCAGCCAAGTTTCAGGGAAACTGTTTTTT.

CDR3 coding DNA: TGTGCCATACAGATCCGGACAGATTCACCCCTCCACTTT. Protein: CAIQIRTDSPLHF. The genes are TRBV6-1 and TRBJ1-6, with D tentatively TRBD1 (6 bases). The CDR3 has 13 amino acids. Germline assignment: CDR1 MNHNS and CDR2 SASEGT. V lost 10 bases, J lost 8 bases, and 15 bases lay in between.

The chain uses TRBV2 and TRBJ1-5, with TRBD1 matching over 9 bases. Trimming at V came to 3 bases and at J to 7 bases, leaving 10 bases not matched to a gene. Germline lookup yields CDR1 SNHLY and CDR2 FYNNEI. CDR3 size: 16 residues. In DNA, the CDR3 is TGTGCCAGCAGTGAGCTACAGGGGGCAAGGGGACAGCCCCAGCATTTT. It encodes CASSELQGARGQPQHF.

This clone turned up a few times. The chain is built from TRBV15 and TRBJ2-1; D is unresolved. This CDR3 spans 15 amino acids. Germline V gene data show CDR1 as LNHNV and CDR2 as YYDKDF (reference sequence). Trimming took 1 base from V and 0 from J, leaving 7 bases between them. The CDR3 protein is CATSRAVGSYNEQFF. CDR3 in DNA: TGTGCCACCAGCAGAGCCGTCGGCTCCTACAATGAGCAGTTCTTC.

The J gene is TRBJ2-2, the V gene TRBV27, with 10 bases matching TRBD1. This CDR3 is built from 15 residues. Germline trimming cut 5 bases from V and 3 bases from J; bases unmatched to any gene: 3. The germline gives CDR1 MNHEY, CDR2 SMNVEV (reference sequence). The CDR3 DNA follows: TGTGCCAGCAGTGCGGACAGGGGGGACACCGGGGAGCTGTTTTTT. This sequence encodes CASSADRGDTGELFF.

The rearrangement uses TRBV19 and TRBJ2-1; maybe TRBD2 (7 bases). Germline V gives CDR1 LNHDA, CDR2 SQIVND (reference sequence). V was shortened by 7 bases and J by 6 bases, with 13 bases between the two germline ends. This CDR3 is 13 amino acids long. CDR3 DNA sequence: TGTGCCAGTAAAGGGGGGGCGATCAATGAGCAGTTCTTC. Its translation: CASKGGAINEQFF.

The CDR3 bases are TGTGCCAGCAGCTTACACAGGGACGGAGAGACCCAGTACTTC. It codes for CASSLHRDGETQYF. The chain is built from TRBV7-6 and TRBJ2-5, with a weak D call TRBD1 (6 bases). CDR1 is SGHVS, CDR2 FNYEAQ, per germline. Deletions cut 2 bases from V and 4 bases from J, with 11 bases between. The CDR3 sequence is 14 residues long.

The chain joins TRBV7-2 to TRBJ2-7; 7 bases match TRBD1. Germline CDR1 SGHTA, CDR2 FQGNSA. The CDR3 totals 14 residues. The V segment lost 5 bases and the J segment 0 bases; nucleotides outside the gene matches: 4. CDR3 sequence: CASSQDRSSYEQYF. The CDR3 DNA sequence: TGTGCCAGCAGCCAGGACAGGAGCTCCTACGAGCAGTACTTC.

The chain is built from TRBV7-9 and TRBJ2-5; maybe TRBD2 (5 bases). V lost 5 bases to trimming and J lost 4 bases, with 17 bases between them. The length of the CDR3 is 15 residues. Germline CDR1 SEHNR, CDR2 FQNEAQ (reference sequence). The CDR3 reads CASSPRAGAGETQYF. The CDR3 DNA reads TGTGCCAGCAGCCCAAGGGCGGGTGCGGGAGAGACCCAGTACTTC.

The rearrangement links TRBV2 to TRBJ2-5; D might be TRBD1 (6 bases). Looked up from germline, CDR1 is SNHLY and CDR2 is FYNNEI. Between the trimmed V and J ends, which lost 5 bases and 4 bases, there was a span of 14 bases. This CDR3 region has 14 residues. CDR3 amino acids: CASSQQGMGETQYF. The CDR3, as DNA: TGTGCCAGCAGTCAACAGGGAATGGGAGAGACCCAGTACTTC.

The chain combines TRBV4-1 with TRBJ1-2; D not resolved. CDR1 is MGHRA and CDR2 is YSYEKL in the germline V gene. There are 15 residues in the CDR3. Trimming took 0 bases from V and 4 from J, leaving 12 bases between them. CDR3: CASSQENPGGYGYTF. The CDR3 coding sequence is TGCGCCAGCAGCCAAGAAAACCCGGGTGGCTATGGCTACACCTTC.

This chain uses TRBV13 with TRBJ2-3; 8 bases line up with TRBD1. This CDR3 is built from 15 residues. V lost 5 bases to trimming and J lost 4 bases; unmatched junction nucleotides: 8. CDR1 and CDR2 (germline): PRHDT, FYEKMQ (reference sequence). Here the CDR3 reads CASSLRTGTADTQYF. For the CDR3, the DNA is TGTGCCAGCAGCCTCCGGACAGGGACTGCAGATACGCAGTATTTT.

In the case of this clone: One end of the junction is discordant with germline, which a read error may explain. The V and J genes are TRBV28 and TRBJ2-1; 7 positions match TRBD2. In germline, CDR1 is MDHEN, CDR2 SYDVKM. CDR3 length: 15 amino acids. CDR3 bases: TGTGCCAGCTCTGTGCGCGGGAGTTTATTAAATGTGCAGTTCTTC. Its protein product is CASSVRGSLLNVQFF.

The chain has TRBV5-6 and TRBJ1-5; 7 bases map to TRBD1. Germline CDR1 is SGHDT and CDR2 is YYEEEE. V shed 3 bases and J 4 bases; nucleotides not matched to a gene: 7. The CDR3 totals 15 residues. The CDR3 nucleotides are TGTGCCAGCAGCTCCTCCGGGACAGAGAATCAGCCCCAGCATTTT. Encoded protein: CASSSSGTENQPQHF.

The V call is TRBV5-6, the J call TRBJ2-7; the match to TRBD2 covers 11 bases. This CDR3 comprises 17 residues. CDR1 and CDR2 (germline): SGHDT, YYEEEE. J gave up 2 bases and V 0 bases, and 7 bases lay outside the gene matches. CDR3 protein: CASSLAAPSGRTYEQYF. The DNA for the CDR3 is TGTGCCAGCAGCTTGGCGGCCCCTAGCGGGAGGACCTACGAGCAGTACTTC.

This chain links TRBV29-1 with TRBJ2-5; D may be TRBD1 (6 bases). Trimming removed 4 bases at V and 4 bases at J, with 16 bases between. This CDR3 has 14 residues. The germline CDR1 and CDR2 sequences are SQVTM and ANQGSEA. CDR3 residues: CSVGTTGVGETQYF. The CDR3 bases are TGCAGCGTTGGGACGACAGGAGTGGGAGAGACCCAGTACTTC.

This chain uses TRBV20-1 with TRBJ2-7, with D possibly matching TRBD2 (5 bases). The CDR3 runs to 11 residues. Germline V gene data show CDR1 as DFQATT and CDR2 as SNEGSKA (reference sequence). Trimming shortened V by 3 bases and J by 4 bases, and 7 bases separated the two germline ends. CDR3 DNA: TGCAGTGCTAGTCGGGAATACGAGCAGTACTTC. Amino acids: CSASREYEQYF.

The chain carries TRBV11-3 and TRBJ2-3, with D perhaps matching TRBD2 (5 bases). V dropped 5 bases and J dropped 1 base, with 10 bases sitting between them. Looked up from germline, CDR1 is SGHNT and CDR2 is YENEEA. This CDR3 is built from 14 residues. DNA of the CDR3: TGTGCCAGCAGCCCTGCGGGCGGCACAGATACGCAGTATTTT. Protein sequence: CASSPAGGTDTQYF. Complete variable domain (other parts from reference TRBV11-3 and TRBJ2-3): EAGVVQSPRYKIIEKKQPVAFWCNPISGHNTLYWYLQNLGQGPELLIRYENEEAVDDSQLPKDRFSAERLKGVDSTLKIQPAELGDSAVYLCASSPAGGTDTQYFGPGTRLTVL.

The chain uses TRBV9 and TRBJ2-7, with D possibly being TRBD2 (6 bases). Germline values: CDR1 SGDLS, CDR2 YYNGEE. The CDR3 loop spans 18 amino acids. Trimming stripped 4 bases from V and 5 bases from J, with 28 bases between. CDR3 residues: CASSPRSGDGLSGHEQYF. Here the CDR3 DNA reads TGTGCCAGCAGCCCCCGGTCGGGGGACGGGCTATCCGGCCACGAGCAGTACTTC.